This T cell receptor beta chain was identified during a study of cytomegalovirus exposure and HLA in healthy donors. Study context: Samples from HLA-typed donors yielded about 80 million unique TCRs in an early data release.

With 60 Vbeta and 13 Jbeta primers, the PCR was carried out. TCRdb's copy holds only in-frame clones and misses some; the assay was immunoSEQ multiplex PCR. Of 120,000 to 150,000 clones in the sample, 80% to 85% were seen once. Study-level results: Reportedly, diagnosis of cytomegalovirus status by the classifier showed high specificity and sensitivity. Later examination showed HLA-associated TCR beta chains had greater clonal expansion than equally common others. Reportedly, a later analysis found an Asian-associated ancestry cluster had fewer N-insertions than the roughly 700-donor mean.

This clone occurred once. Its antigen is unknown. The CDR3 extends over 12 amino acids. This rearrangement joins TRBV21-1 to TRBJ1-2. TRBV21-1 is a pseudogene segment. Sequenced: PBMCs. The sequence derives from a female donor in good health and CMV-seronegative. Here the CDR3 reads CASSTGLYGYTF. The CDR3 DNA reads TGTGCCAGCAGTACCGGACTCTATGGCTACACCTTC.